These 20 T cell receptor beta chains originate from one sample sequenced in a study of blood T cell repertoires in COVID-19. Sequenced by immunoSEQ multiplex PCR; TCRdb stores in-frame clones only, minus some. This table has 250,000 or so clones, around three quarters appearing once. The specimen sequenced was peripheral blood. These receptors all come from a woman of 80 years or more with acute or convalescent COVID-19.

There are a few counts of this clone. DNA of the CDR3: TGTGCCAGCAGCTTAGAGGGTGGAGGAGCCTACGAGCAGTACTTC. Translation: CASSLEGGGAYEQYF. This chain joins TRBV7-8 and TRBJ2-7; a possible D gene is TRBD2 (5 bases). Per germline, CDR1 SGHVS and CDR2 FQNEAQ. V was clipped by 1 base and J by 2 bases, with 12 bases between them. This CDR3 region has 15 residues.

The J gene is TRBJ1-1, the V gene TRBV6-5; 7 bases map to TRBD1. Per germline, CDR1 MNHEY and CDR2 SVGAGI. The J segment lost 4 bases and the V segment lost 6 bases, leaving 5 bases of the junction unmatched. CDR3 length: 13 amino acids. The DNA for the CDR3 is TGTGCCAGCAGCGGACAGGTTGGCACTGAAGCTTTCTTT. Translated: CASSGQVGTEAFF.

The chain joins TRBV19 to TRBJ1-1, with TRBD1 identical over 7 bases. Per the germline V gene, CDR1 is LNHDA and CDR2 is SQIVND (reference sequence). V shed 6 bases, J shed 3 bases, and the junction held 13 bases outside the gene matches. CDR3 size: 16 residues. CDR3 region: CASRTIGRGLDTEAFF. In DNA form, the CDR3 reads TGTGCCAGTAGGACCATCGGAAGGGGGCTGGACACTGAAGCTTTCTTT.

This chain links TRBV4-3 with TRBJ1-1; D may be TRBD1 (5 bases). Trimming removed 0 bases at V and 0 bases at J, with 8 bases between. Germline V gene sequence: CDR1 LGHNA, CDR2 YSLEER. The CDR3 has 15 residues. DNA for the CDR3: TGCGCCAGCAGCCAAGAACGGGGGATGAACACTGAAGCTTTCTTT. This gives the protein CASSQERGMNTEAFF.

The chain links TRBV5-3 to TRBJ1-4; D is perhaps TRBD1 (5 bases). TRBV5-3 is placed among ORFs of uncertain function. Between the trimmed V and J ends, which lost 0 bases and 3 bases, there was a span of 21 bases. CDR3 length equals 19 residues. CDR3 DNA: TGTGCCAGAAGCTTGGTTCCAGGGTGGCTTTTCGAGGCTAATGAAAAACTGTTTTTT. This gives the protein CARSLVPGWLFEANEKLFF.

The rearrangement links TRBV5-1 to TRBJ2-5; 10 positions match TRBD2. CDR1 is SGHRS and CDR2 is YFSETQ in the germline V gene. The junction had 8 bases not matched to a gene; V was cut back by 3 bases and J by 3 bases. CDR3 length: 16 residues. CDR3 protein: CASSSSASGGKETQYF. In DNA, the CDR3 is TGCGCCAGCAGCTCGAGCGCTAGCGGGGGAAAAGAGACCCAGTACTTC.

The chain uses TRBV5-1 and TRBJ2-3; unclear D gene. The CDR3 length is 13 residues. V was clipped by 4 bases and J by 3 bases, with 9 bases between them. Germline assignment: CDR1 SGHRS and CDR2 YFSETQ. The CDR3 DNA reads TGCGCCAGCAGCCGAGAACGAACAGATACGCAGTATTTT. Its translation is CASSRERTDTQYF. Full variable domain (remainder filled in from reference TRBV5-1 and TRBJ2-3): KAGVTQTPRYLIKTRGQQVTLSCSPISGHRSVSWYQQTPGQGLQFLFEYFSETQRNKGNFPGRFSGRQFSNSRSEMNVSTLELGDSALYLCASSRERTDTQYFGPGTRLTVL.

This clone has only one observation. V is TRBV11-2 and J is TRBJ2-3; 14 bases align to TRBD2. Germline values: CDR1 SGHAT, CDR2 FQNNGV. With V trimmed by 7 bases and J by 5 bases, 11 bases remained unmatched. The CDR3 extends over 17 amino acids. CDR3 protein: CASTPWGGTSGRDTQYF. The CDR3 DNA follows: TGTGCCAGCACCCCCTGGGGGGGGACTAGCGGGAGAGATACGCAGTATTTT.

V gene TRBV18 combines with J gene TRBJ2-3; weak D call: TRBD2 (6 bases). This CDR3 contains 15 residues. The germline V gene has CDR1 KGHSH and CDR2 LQKENI. V was cut by 2 bases and J by 1 base, with 10 bases left in between. The CDR3 DNA follows: TGTGCCAGCTCACCAGTGGGGGGAGGCACAGATACGCAGTATTTT. This translates into CASSPVGGGTDTQYF.

This clone was recorded once. This chain connects TRBV7-9 to TRBJ1-1, with a tentative D call TRBD1 (5 bases). The length of the CDR3 is 14 residues. Trimming left V 8 bases short and J 0 bases short, with 13 bases between. Germline CDR1 SEHNR, CDR2 FQNEAQ (reference sequence). CDR3 in amino acids: CASGTQVMNTEAFF. The CDR3 DNA reads as TGTGCCAGCGGAACACAGGTTATGAACACTGAAGCTTTCTTT.

The CDR3 region is CASSLGAAGGDIQYF. The CDR3 nucleotides read TGTGCCAGCAGTCTCGGCGCGGCGGGGGGTGACATTCAGTACTTC. The chain links TRBV28 to TRBJ2-4; 8 bases are shared with TRBD2. Germline CDR1 is MDHEN and CDR2 is SYDVKM. The CDR3 extends over 15 amino acids. Trimming removed 5 bases from V and 8 bases from J; junction bases left unmatched: 11.

This chain uses TRBV5-5 with TRBJ1-4, with a weak D call TRBD1 (6 bases). CDR1 is SGHKS and CDR2 is YYEKEE in the germline V gene (reference sequence). This CDR3 region has 15 residues. V was cut by 4 bases and J by 3 bases, with 13 bases left in between. DNA for the CDR3: TGTGCCAGCAGCCCGGCGACAGGCCCTAATGAAAAACTGTTTTTT. Translation: CASSPATGPNEKLFF.

This chain connects TRBV19 to TRBJ1-1; weak D call: TRBD1 (6 bases). The CDR3 is 15 residues long. With 3 bases removed from V and 0 bases from J, the gap between germline ends came to 11 bases. The V gene's germline CDR1 is LNHDA and CDR2 SQIVND (reference sequence). CDR3 residues: CASSILGALNTEAFF. The CDR3 DNA follows: TGTGCCAGTAGTATTCTGGGGGCCCTGAACACTGAAGCTTTCTTT. Looking up the rest from reference TRBV19 and TRBJ1-1 gives the full variable domain: DGGITQSPKYLFRKEGQNVTLSCEQNLNHDAMYWYRQDPGQGLRLIYYSQIVNDFQKGDIAEGYSVSREKKESFPLTVTSAQKNPTAFYLCASSILGALNTEAFFGQGTRLTVV.

The gene calls are TRBV29-1 and TRBJ1-4; a possible D gene is TRBD1 (6 bases). Germline V CDR1 and CDR2: SQVTM, ANQGSEA. Between the trimmed V and J ends, which lost 7 bases and 1 base, there was a span of 10 bases. This CDR3 is built from 13 residues. The CDR3 DNA is TGCAGCGCCAGGACAGTAACTAATGAAAAACTGTTTTTT. Translated, it gives CSARTVTNEKLFF.

This clone occurred once. This chain connects TRBV7-9 to TRBJ1-4, with 7 bases identical to TRBD1. Germline trimming cut 5 bases from V and 7 bases from J; bases unmatched to any gene: 13. This CDR3 is 16 amino acids long. Germline V gene lookup returns CDR1 SEHNR and CDR2 FQNEAQ (reference sequence). CDR3 sequence: CASSPKGAGGIEKLFF. The CDR3 DNA is TGTGCCAGCAGCCCTAAAGGGGCAGGGGGGATTGAAAAACTGTTTTTT.

The chain recombines TRBV4-1 with TRBJ1-2; D uncertain. V was cut by 0 bases and J by 7 bases, with 12 bases left in between. CDR1 and CDR2 from the germline V gene are MGHRA and YSYEKL. This CDR3 spans 14 amino acids. The CDR3 is CASSQDGPTGGYTF. The CDR3 DNA reads TGCGCCAGCAGCCAAGATGGTCCAACGGGTGGCTACACCTTC.

The genes are TRBV5-4 and TRBJ2-7, with 8 bases identical to TRBD1. The CDR3 has 15 residues. The V gene end was trimmed by 5 bases and the J gene end by 3 bases; junction bases not matched to a gene: 10. From germline, CDR1 is SGHNT and CDR2 YYREEE (reference sequence). The CDR3 loop is CASRAQSGTGYEQYF. The CDR3 DNA reads TGTGCCAGCAGAGCCCAATCCGGGACAGGCTACGAGCAGTACTTC.

CDR3 nucleotides: TGTGCCACCAGCGATGGACTAGCGGTCTCAGATACGCAGTATTTT. The encoded protein is CATSDGLAVSDTQYF. V usage is TRBV15 and J usage is TRBJ2-3, with TRBD2 matching 10 bases. V lost 5 bases and J lost 4; bases outside the gene matches: 6. The CDR3 length is 15 residues. Per the germline V gene, CDR1 is LNHNV and CDR2 is YYDKDF (reference sequence).

This rearrangement joins TRBV11-2 to TRBJ2-5; 7 nucleotides align to TRBD2. The V and J ends lost 0 bases and 2 bases, in that order; junction bases with no gene match: 12. Germline V gene lookup returns CDR1 SGHAT and CDR2 FQNNGV. This CDR3 comprises 18 residues. The CDR3 region has the DNA TGTGCCAGCAGCTTAGACGGGGCGGGAGTATTTGTACAAGAGACCCAGTACTTC. It yields the protein CASSLDGAGVFVQETQYF.

This clone qualifies as medium-sized. J is TRBJ1-1 and V is TRBV30, with 7 bases aligning to TRBD1. CDR1 GTSNPN and CDR2 SVGIG come from the germline V gene (reference sequence). The length of the CDR3 is 16 residues. V lost 1 base to trimming and J lost 1 base; unmatched junction nucleotides: 9. CDR3 residues: CAWSGGIQGQNTEAFF. The CDR3 DNA follows: TGTGCCTGGAGTGGCGGCATACAGGGGCAGAACACTGAAGCTTTCTTT.